The 19 T cell receptor beta chains below were found in one sample sequenced in a study of blood T cell repertoires in COVID-19. Using immunoSEQ multiplex PCR, the repertoire was profiled, and TCRdb retains in-frame clones only, with some absent. The sample yields approximately 110,000 clones, 69% seen once. Sequencing input: peripheral blood. The receptors were sampled from an elderly man with acute or convalescent COVID-19.

The rearrangement joins TRBV5-4 to TRBJ1-6; TRBD1 matches 7 bases. CDR3 length: 14 amino acids. The V segment lost 2 bases and the J segment 6 bases; nucleotides outside the gene matches: 2. CDR1 and CDR2 from the germline V gene are SGHNT and YYREEE (reference sequence). CDR3: CASSLTGANSPLHF. CDR3 nucleotide sequence: TGTGCCAGCAGCTTAACAGGGGCTAATTCACCCCTCCACTTT.

The chain is built from TRBV6-2 or TRBV6-3 and TRBJ2-1; tentatively, D is TRBD1 (6 bases). Per the germline V gene, CDR1 is MNHEY and CDR2 is SVGEGT. V dropped 2 bases and J dropped 3 bases, with 11 bases sitting between them. The CDR3 is 15 residues long. The CDR3 here is CASSYPSTGYNEQFF. The CDR3 region has the DNA TGTGCCAGCAGTTACCCTTCGACAGGCTACAATGAGCAGTTCTTC.

The genes are TRBV2 and TRBJ1-2; 8 bases align to TRBD1. The CDR3 totals 13 residues. Germline CDR1 and CDR2: SNHLY and FYNNEI. V was clipped by 6 bases and J by 7 bases; unmatched bases: 7. CDR3 DNA: TGTGCCAGCAGACTACCAGGGGGCGGTGGCTACACCTTC. This encodes CASRLPGGGGYTF.

J is TRBJ1-2 and V is TRBV7-9; D might be TRBD1 (5 bases). Trimming cost V 1 base and J 8 bases, with 8 bases left between them. Germline-derived CDR1 and CDR2 are SEHNR and FQNEAQ (reference sequence). CDR3 length: 12 residues. The DNA of the CDR3 is TGTGCCAGCAGCTTAGTTCGGGGGGGCTACACCTTC. This gives the protein CASSLVRGGYTF.

The chain is built from TRBV19 and TRBJ2-7; TRBD2 matches at 13 bases. Trimming cost V 3 bases and J 3 bases; bases outside gene matches: 5. The CDR3 totals 16 residues. CDR1 and CDR2 from the germline V gene are LNHDA and SQIVND (reference sequence). The CDR3 sequence is CASSMGTSGTIYEQYF. Written as DNA, the CDR3 is TGTGCCAGTAGTATGGGGACTAGCGGGACCATCTACGAGCAGTACTTC.

The chain uses TRBV6-2 or TRBV6-3 and TRBJ1-5; no clear D. Deletions cut 4 bases from V and 8 bases from J, with 15 bases between. The CDR3 length is 14 residues. Germline loops: CDR1 MNHEY, CDR2 SVGEGT. CDR3 nucleotides: TGTGCCAGCAGTTCCCCTACCTTCGGGAAGCCCCAGCATTTT. Its protein product is CASSSPTFGKPQHF.

This clone has only one observation. The chain recombines TRBV27 with TRBJ1-6; TRBD1 matches at 7 bases. CDR1 and CDR2 from the germline V gene are MNHEY and SMNVEV (reference sequence). After removal of 3 bases from V and 0 bases from J, the junction contained 5 bases not matched to a gene. This CDR3 spans 17 amino acids. The CDR3 protein is CASSFGTAVSYNSPLHF. CDR3 nucleotides: TGTGCCAGCAGTTTTGGGACAGCGGTCTCCTATAATTCACCCCTCCACTTT.

The CDR3 loop is CASSPPSTTGLGTQYF. For the CDR3, the DNA is TGTGCCAGCTCACCACCTTCTACAACAGGCTTGGGGACCCAGTACTTC. V gene TRBV18 combines with J gene TRBJ2-5; possibly TRBD1 for D (5 bases). The germline V gene has CDR1 KGHSH and CDR2 LQKENI. There are 16 residues in the CDR3. V shed 0 bases and J shed 7 bases, with 18 bases lying between them.

The gene calls are TRBV18 and TRBJ1-2; TRBD1 is a possible D gene (6 bases). The CDR3 contains 13 residues. The ends were cut back, 6 bases at V and 7 bases at J, with 15 bases in the middle. Germline loops: CDR1 KGHSH, CDR2 LQKENI. The CDR3 sequence is CASSPLGGAGYTF. The CDR3 DNA is TGTGCCAGCTCTCCCCTGGGGGGGGCTGGCTACACCTTC.

This chain connects TRBV25-1 to TRBJ2-6; D unresolved. CDR1 and CDR2 from the germline V gene are MGHDK and SYGVNS. Trimming removed 6 bases from V and 0 bases from J, with 3 bases in between. The CDR3 is 13 residues long. The CDR3 here is CASSRSGANVLTF. The CDR3 nucleotides are TGTGCCAGCAGCCGCTCTGGGGCCAACGTCCTGACTTTC.

This clone appeared a few times. V is TRBV19 and J is TRBJ2-7, with TRBD1 as a possible D gene (6 bases). Trimming removed 1 base at V and 4 bases at J, with 11 bases between. Germline loops: CDR1 LNHDA, CDR2 SQIVND (reference sequence). The CDR3 contains 14 residues. CDR3 bases: TGTGCCAGTAGTATAGCTACAGGGTTGTACGAGCAGTACTTC. Its protein product is CASSIATGLYEQYF.

This chain uses TRBV11-2 with TRBJ1-1; TRBD1 aligns across 11 bases. Germline lookup yields CDR1 SGHAT and CDR2 FQNNGV. CDR3 length: 16 residues. The junction had 6 bases not matched to a gene; V was cut back by 1 base and J by 5 bases. The chain's CDR3 is CASSLALGQGGTEAFF. The CDR3 nucleotides are TGTGCCAGCAGCTTAGCATTGGGACAGGGGGGGACTGAAGCTTTCTTT.

This clone has a handful of counts. The chain uses TRBV19 and TRBJ2-3, with 7 bases matching TRBD1. The CDR3 spans 18 residues. J was trimmed by 0 bases and V by 10 bases; bases with no gene match: 19. From germline, CDR1 is LNHDA and CDR2 SQIVND (reference sequence). The DNA for the CDR3 is TGTGCCACCAGAAGAACAGGGGCCACTTCTATGAGCACAGATACGCAGTATTTT. Encoded protein: CATRRTGATSMSTDTQYF.

This clone has just a few counts. This CDR3 is CASSLGQGDNQPQHF. The CDR3 bases are TGTGCCAGCAGCTTAGGACAGGGGGACAATCAGCCCCAGCATTTT. The gene calls are TRBV7-8 and TRBJ1-5; the match to TRBD1 covers 9 bases. From germline, CDR1 is SGHVS and CDR2 FQNEAQ. With 1 base clipped from V and 3 bases from J, the junction kept 1 base outside the gene matches. The CDR3 is made up of 15 amino acids.

V is TRBV7-3 and J is TRBJ1-1; a possible D gene is TRBD1 (6 bases). V was clipped by 10 bases and J by 3 bases, with 27 bases between them. The germline V gene has CDR1 SGHTA and CDR2 FQGTGA. The CDR3 loop spans 17 amino acids. CDR3 protein: CATSPLTQGLPDTEAFF. CDR3 nucleotides: TGTGCCACCTCGCCCCTGACGCAGGGGCTCCCTGACACTGAAGCTTTCTTT.

The chain employs TRBV29-1 and TRBJ2-7, with TRBD2 matching over 14 bases. The CDR3 has 14 amino acids. The V segment lost 7 bases and the J segment 5 bases; nucleotides outside the gene matches: 7. CDR1 SQVTM and CDR2 ANQGSEA come from the germline V gene. Here the CDR3 reads CSARLAGGPNEQYF. As DNA, the CDR3 is TGCAGCGCACGACTAGCGGGAGGGCCCAACGAGCAGTACTTC.

The gene calls are TRBV5-6 and TRBJ2-3; D gene unclear. Germline lookup yields CDR1 SGHDT and CDR2 YYEEEE. The length of the CDR3 is 14 residues. V dropped 3 bases and J dropped 1 base, with 9 bases sitting between them. The DNA of the CDR3 is TGTGCCAGCAGCTCCCTTTTCCGCACAGATACGCAGTATTTT. It specifies CASSSLFRTDTQYF.

There are a few counts of this clone. The rearrangement uses TRBV11-2 and TRBJ1-1, with no clear D. This CDR3 has 16 residues. CDR1 is SGHAT and CDR2 is FQNNGV in the germline V gene. Trimming shortened V by 1 base and J by 6 bases, and 18 bases separated the two germline ends. Here the CDR3 DNA reads TGTGCCAGCAGCTTAGTTAGGAGGACGGTTGATGCTGAAGCTTTCTTT. Its protein product is CASSLVRRTVDAEAFF.

The chain combines TRBV24-1 with TRBJ2-2; D is ambiguous. V was trimmed by 0 bases and J by 4 bases, leaving 5 bases between them. The length of the CDR3 is 14 residues. In germline, CDR1 is KGHDR, CDR2 SFDVKD. DNA of the CDR3: TGTGCCACCAGTGATTTGGCCAGCACCGGGGAGCTGTTTTTT. It is translated as CATSDLASTGELFF.